The 5 T cell receptor beta chains reported below all come from one sample, sequenced in a study of technical replicates of blood from several donors (dated by TCRdb to about 2017). Libraries were prepared through the immunoSEQ multiplex PCR assay. TCRdb holds this immuneACCESS table with in-frame rearrangements only. Some clones are missing; in checked studies, unresolved V genes explain under half, and the rest has no known cause. The sample yields 55,000 to 60,000 clones; just under 95% were counted once. About 4% of the sample is in the top ten clones. The sequencing input was PBMCs. These receptors originate from a human donor in good health. Some clones in this sample may be carry-over from other donors' samples.

The chain carries TRBV15 and TRBJ2-1, with 8 bases fitting TRBD2. The junction had 10 bases not matched to a gene; V was cut back by 0 bases and J by 0 bases. The CDR3 contains 19 residues. Germline V gene lookup returns CDR1 LNHNV and CDR2 YYDKDF (reference sequence). The CDR3 DNA follows: TGTGCCACCAGCAGAGATTACCGGACCGGGACTAGCTCCTACAATGAGCAGTTCTTC. This sequence encodes CATSRDYRTGTSSYNEQFF.

This clone was observed a single time. The chain uses TRBV14 and TRBJ1-2, with 9 bases that match TRBD1. From germline, CDR1 is SGHDN and CDR2 FVKESK. The junction had 7 bases not matched to a gene; V was cut back by 4 bases and J by 7 bases. CDR3 length: 14 residues. The CDR3 coding sequence is TGTGCCAGCAGCCCAAATACAGGGGGCAGTGGCTACACCTTC. Translating it yields CASSPNTGGSGYTF.

The chain has TRBV21-1 and TRBJ2-1; the D call in the table, TRBD2, was not verified against the DNA. TRBV21-1 is a known pseudogene. The CDR3 spans 13 residues. DNA of the CDR3: TGTGCCAGCCCCGGCGGCACCTACAATGAGCAGTTCTTC. This translates into CASPGGTYNEQFF.

The chain employs TRBV18 and TRBJ2-3, with TRBD1 matching 7 bases. The CDR3 sequence is 15 residues long. V trimming: 3 bases; J trimming: 0 bases; junction bases outside the gene matches: 3. Germline V gene lookup returns CDR1 KGHSH and CDR2 LQKENI. CDR3 protein: CASSPWGQSTDTQYF. For the CDR3, the DNA is TGTGCCAGCTCACCTTGGGGACAGAGCACAGATACGCAGTATTTT.

This chain connects TRBV7-9 to TRBJ2-2, with D perhaps TRBD2 (6 bases). The CDR3 is made up of 13 amino acids. Deletions cut 6 bases from V and 4 bases from J, with 9 bases between. Germline CDR1 reads SEHNR; CDR2 reads FQNEAQ (reference sequence). CDR3 region: CASRPGVTGELFF. The CDR3 bases are TGTGCCAGCAGACCGGGGGTCACCGGGGAGCTGTTTTTT.